The table lists the clone carrying this T cell receptor (beta chain) with a count of one. Its antigen is undetermined. Generated by immunoSEQ multiplex PCR, the TCRdb table keeps only in-frame clones and is missing some. This sample has 1,200 to 1,500 clones, with 81% found just once. This sample was included in a study of tissue T cells after allogeneic stem cell transplantation. Study conclusions and caveats: Tissue-detected TCR repertoire was only partly captured by blood and spleen T cells. Which tissue TCRs were alloreactive or antigen-specific was not determined. Some clones might be persisting host cells.

Gastrointestinal graft-versus-host disease was present in all patients, each treated with several therapy lines. This CDR3 is 12 amino acids long. Trimming took 6 bases from V and 12 from J, leaving 15 bases between them. Per the germline V gene, CDR1 is MDHEN and CDR2 is SYDVKM. The source is a male patient aged 35-70 years with steroid-refractory graft-versus-host disease after an allogeneic stem cell transplant. The graft donor may account for some of the T cells. Here the sequenced sample was spleen tissue, taken at autopsy. The gene calls are TRBV28 and TRBJ2-1, with D tentatively TRBD2 (6 bases). The CDR3 sequence is CASRPGGSGQFF. The CDR3 region has the DNA TGTGCCAGCAGGCCCGGGGGAAGTGGGCAGTTCTTC.